Presented here are 25 T cell receptor beta chains from one specimen sequenced in a study of identical twins. From the 5' RACE reads, TCRdb called clonotypes with MiXCR, one entry per CDR3 protein. The sample records roughly 230,000 distinct CDR3 sequences, approximately 8.3% being singletons. The sample was also reused in another study, on yellow fever vaccine responses in identical twins.

Sequenced: CD8+ T cells sorted from blood. All receptors come from a young woman in good health.

This clonotype occurred a few times. The chain links TRBV27 to TRBJ2-1; no clear D. The CDR3 extends over 13 amino acids. Germline V CDR1 and CDR2: MNHEY, SMNVEV (reference sequence). V dropped 3 bases and J dropped 9 bases, with 12 bases sitting between them. The CDR3 DNA follows: TGTGCCAGCAGTTTTCAACTGGTGGCTGAGCAGTTCTTC. It specifies CASSFQLVAEQFF.

The V call is TRBV24-1, the J call TRBJ2-5; possibly TRBD1 for D (5 bases). CDR1 KGHDR and CDR2 SFDVKD come from the germline V gene. Trimming took 7 bases from V and 2 from J, leaving 10 bases between them. CDR3 length equals 13 residues. The CDR3 spells CATRGAGQETQYF. The DNA for the CDR3 is TGTGCCACCAGAGGGGCTGGACAAGAGACCCAGTACTTC.

This clonotype has more than one count but fewer than ten. The chain uses TRBV9 and TRBJ2-7, with TRBD2 matching 13 bases. This CDR3 contains 16 residues. The germline CDR1 and CDR2 sequences are SGDLS and YYNGEE. V dropped 0 bases and J dropped 4; count of bases not matched to a gene: 4. CDR3 protein: CASSVGGTSGVYEQYF. CDR3 in DNA: TGTGCCAGCAGCGTAGGCGGGACTAGCGGGGTATACGAGCAGTACTTC.

In its sample, this clonotype was seen a few times. The genes are TRBV28 and TRBJ2-1; D is unresolved. Germline V gene lookup returns CDR1 MDHEN and CDR2 SYDVKM. V shed 2 bases and J shed 3 bases, with 11 bases lying between them. The CDR3 has 15 residues. For the CDR3, the DNA is TGTGCCAGCAGTTTAGGCCCAGCCGTCTACAATGAGCAGTTCTTC. It translates to CASSLGPAVYNEQFF.

This clonotype has more than one count but fewer than ten. The gene calls are TRBV20-1 and TRBJ2-1; maybe TRBD2 (5 bases). Germline V gene data show CDR1 as DFQATT and CDR2 as SNEGSKA (reference sequence). Deletions cut 1 base from V and 3 bases from J, with 10 bases between. The CDR3 is 14 residues long. The CDR3 DNA sequence: TGCAGTGCTAGAGGAGGGTCCGTCTACAATGAGCAGTTCTTC. Residues: CSARGGSVYNEQFF.

This clonotype showed up many times. The chain joins TRBV20-1 to TRBJ2-7, with D perhaps TRBD1 or TRBD2 (5 bases each). Trimming shortened V by 4 bases and J by 3 bases, and 13 bases separated the two germline ends. The V gene's germline CDR1 is DFQATT and CDR2 SNEGSKA (reference sequence). CDR3 size: 13 residues. The DNA for the CDR3 is TGCAGTGCTACGGACGGGACGCGCTACGAGCAGTACTTC. Protein sequence: CSATDGTRYEQYF.

V and J are TRBV2 and TRBJ2-5; 8 bases align to TRBD1. CDR1 and CDR2 from the germline V gene are SNHLY and FYNNEI. The CDR3 loop spans 16 amino acids. With 5 bases clipped from V and 5 bases from J, the junction kept 13 bases outside the gene matches. The CDR3 loop is CASSRPDREVSETQYF. The CDR3 nucleotides read TGTGCCAGCAGTCGACCGGACAGGGAGGTCTCGGAGACCCAGTACTTC.

The V and J genes are TRBV20-1 and TRBJ2-7, with a weak D call TRBD1 (6 bases). Germline CDR1 is DFQATT and CDR2 is SNEGSKA (reference sequence). The CDR3 has 12 residues. V was pared by 4 bases and J by 5 bases, with 12 bases between. The CDR3 DNA reads TGCAGTGCTACAACAGGGTCCAACGAGCAGTACTTC. This encodes CSATTGSNEQYF.

The chain recombines TRBV29-1 with TRBJ1-1; D is uncertain. V was pared by 8 bases and J by 3 bases, with 10 bases between. The CDR3 length is 11 residues. Germline lookup yields CDR1 SQVTM and CDR2 ANQGSEA. The CDR3 sequence is CSIFSYTEAFF. CDR3 coding DNA: TGCAGCATTTTTTCATACACTGAAGCTTTCTTT.

There are many counts of this clonotype. The chain carries TRBV3-1 and TRBJ2-1; 13 bases match TRBD2. The CDR3 sequence is 16 residues long. The junction had 1 base not matched to a gene; V was cut back by 1 base and J by 4 bases. In germline, CDR1 is LGHDT, CDR2 YNNKEL (reference sequence). In DNA form, the CDR3 reads TGTGCCAGCAGCCAAGTACTAGCGGGGGGGTACAATGAGCAGTTCTTC. Translated, it gives CASSQVLAGGYNEQFF.

The chain employs TRBV27 and TRBJ2-5; the match to TRBD1 covers 9 bases. Germline assignment: CDR1 MNHEY and CDR2 SMNVEV (reference sequence). V shed 11 bases and J 4 bases; nucleotides not matched to a gene: 8. The CDR3 contains 13 residues. The CDR3 nucleotides are TGTGCCGGAAAAGGACAGGGGAGAGAGACCCAGTACTTC. Translating it yields CAGKGQGRETQYF.

This clonotype was observed many times. The chain is built from TRBV4-1 and TRBJ2-7; 7 positions agree with TRBD2. V shed 3 bases and J 1 base; nucleotides not matched to a gene: 0. This CDR3 contains 13 residues. Germline V gene sequence: CDR1 MGHRA, CDR2 YSYEKL. CDR3 DNA sequence: TGCGCCAGCAGCCACGGGGGGTCCTACGAGCAGTACTTC. Translating gives CASSHGGSYEQYF.

This clonotype was seen a handful of times. The CDR3 DNA sequence: TGTGCCAGCAGCCGCGGAGGACTACCTCAAGAGACCCAGTACTTC. This gives the protein CASSRGGLPQETQYF. The genes are TRBV7-9 and TRBJ2-5; perhaps TRBD2 as D (6 bases). V lost 5 bases, J lost 2 bases, and 15 bases lay in between. CDR1 and CDR2 (germline): SEHNR, FQNEAQ (reference sequence). The CDR3 length is 15 residues.

This clonotype has ten or more counts. The chain has TRBV7-9 and TRBJ1-1; D gene ambiguous. V lost 5 bases and J 6 bases, leaving 19 bases between the germline ends. Germline assignment: CDR1 SEHNR and CDR2 FQNEAQ (reference sequence). CDR3 size: 15 residues. This chain's CDR3 is CASSPVRIEPSEAFF. For the CDR3, the DNA is TGTGCCAGCAGCCCGGTGAGGATCGAGCCATCTGAAGCTTTCTTT.

The rearrangement links TRBV7-6 to TRBJ2-1; TRBD1 matches at 8 bases. Germline CDR1 SGHVS, CDR2 FNYEAQ. CDR3 length equals 18 residues. J lost 5 bases, V lost 5 bases, and 17 bases had no gene match. CDR3 protein: CASSPQQYRGFYDNEQFF. CDR3 DNA sequence: TGTGCCAGCAGCCCACAACAATACAGGGGGTTTTACGACAATGAGCAGTTCTTC.

At least ten counts were recorded for this clonotype. Sequence at one end of the junction differs from germline and may be a read error. V usage is TRBV7-7 and J usage is TRBJ2-7, with 9 bases that match TRBD2. Germline loops: CDR1 SSHAT, CDR2 FNYEAQ (reference sequence). The CDR3 runs to 14 residues. CDR3 coding DNA: TGTGCTAGCAGCTTGCGGGAGGGCCTCTACGAGCAGTACTTC. This encodes CASSLREGLYEQYF.

This clonotype was seen more than once but under ten times. J is TRBJ2-1 and V is TRBV29-1, with 7 bases matching TRBD2. After removal of 1 base from V and 9 bases from J, the junction contained 15 bases not matched to a gene. CDR3 length equals 16 residues. Germline V gene lookup returns CDR1 SQVTM and CDR2 ANQGSEA. The CDR3 sequence: CSVEGSFAGEEGEQFF. The CDR3 nucleotides read TGCAGCGTTGAAGGATCGTTTGCGGGAGAAGAAGGTGAGCAGTTCTTC.

This clonotype has more than one count but fewer than ten. V gene TRBV11-2 combines with J gene TRBJ2-7; D unresolved. The CDR3 covers 12 residues. V lost 3 bases and J lost 6, with 9 bases in between. Germline lookup yields CDR1 SGHAT and CDR2 FQNNGV. CDR3 loop: CASSFVGPEQYF. The CDR3 DNA follows: TGTGCCAGCAGCTTTGTAGGCCCCGAGCAGTACTTC. Full variable domain (outside the CDR3, taken from reference TRBV11-2 and TRBJ2-7): EAGVAQSPRYKIIEKRQSVAFWCNPISGHATLYWYQQILGQGPKLLIQFQNNGVVDDSQLPKDRFSAERLKGVDSTLKIQPAKLEDSAVYLCASSFVGPEQYFGPGTRLTVT.

This clonotype was detected a few times. This chain connects TRBV7-9 to TRBJ2-5; 9 nucleotides agree with TRBD1. In germline, CDR1 is SEHNR, CDR2 FQNEAQ (reference sequence). The CDR3 length is 15 residues. The junction had 7 bases not matched to a gene; V was cut back by 4 bases and J by 4 bases. CDR3: CASSSIPGQGETQYF. CDR3 DNA sequence: TGTGCCAGCAGCTCAATACCGGGACAGGGAGAGACCCAGTACTTC.

This clonotype has just a few counts. The chain recombines TRBV10-3 with TRBJ2-1; possible D gene TRBD2, 6 bases. Trimming pared 10 bases from V and 4 bases from J, leaving 11 bases between. The germline V gene encodes CDR1 ENHRY and CDR2 SYGVKD. The CDR3 contains 12 residues. The CDR3 reads CANQGLYNEQFF. The CDR3, as DNA: TGTGCCAATCAGGGACTGTACAATGAGCAGTTCTTC.

V gene TRBV12-3 or TRBV12-4 combines with J gene TRBJ2-5; perhaps TRBD2 as D (6 bases). CDR3 length: 19 amino acids. With 3 bases removed from V and 1 base from J, the gap between germline ends came to 24 bases. CDR3 nucleotides: TGTGCCAGCAGTTTTCTAATCAGGGACTCCAAAGGTCCCCAAGAGACCCAGTACTTC. Amino acid sequence: CASSFLIRDSKGPQETQYF.

The chain couples TRBV27 to TRBJ2-5, with 9 bases that match TRBD2. The V gene end was trimmed by 4 bases and the J gene end by 5 bases; junction bases not matched to a gene: 8. The germline V gene has CDR1 MNHEY and CDR2 SMNVEV (reference sequence). The CDR3 is 15 residues long. The CDR3 sequence: CASSWSAGGVETQYF. The CDR3 DNA sequence: TGTGCCAGCAGTTGGTCGGCGGGGGGGGTGGAGACCCAGTACTTC.

CDR3 in amino acids: CASSPKRGGYIQYF. Here the CDR3 DNA reads TGCGCCAGCAGCCCTAAGAGGGGGGGTTACATTCAGTACTTC. The rearrangement uses TRBV4-3 and TRBJ2-4; a weak D match, TRBD2 (7 bases). CDR1 and CDR2 (germline): LGHNA, YSLEER. This CDR3 has 14 residues. Trimming shortened V by 4 bases and J by 8 bases, and 15 bases separated the two germline ends.

This clonotype was observed many times. V and J are TRBV2 and TRBJ2-3; D may be TRBD2 (5 bases). V was pared by 4 bases and J by 2 bases, with 10 bases between. This CDR3 has 14 amino acids. Germline loops: CDR1 SNHLY, CDR2 FYNNEI. The CDR3 bases are TGTGCCAGCAGTGCTCTAGCCAACACAGATACGCAGTATTTT. Its translation: CASSALANTDTQYF.

The sample holds many counts of this clonotype. V gene TRBV4-3 combines with J gene TRBJ2-2; a weak D match, TRBD1 (6 bases). There are 18 residues in the CDR3. Germline-derived CDR1 and CDR2 are LGHNA and YSLEER. The ends were cut back, 0 bases at V and 4 bases at J, with 18 bases in the middle. CDR3: CASSQDHIWWGRTGELFF. The CDR3 DNA sequence: TGCGCCAGCAGCCAAGATCATATCTGGTGGGGGCGCACCGGGGAGCTGTTTTTT.